This is a list of T cell receptor beta chains from one sample in a study of shared clonotypes between healthy human individuals. Generated by immunoSEQ multiplex PCR, the TCRdb table keeps only in-frame clones and is missing some. This sample has about 2.4 million clones, with under 95% found just once. The sample taken for sequencing was naive CD4+ T cells from PBMCs. Every receptor here comes from a man between 18 and 35 years old in good health. Some clones in this sample may be carry-over from other donors' samples. CDR3s include the opening cysteine and the closing phenylalanine or tryptophan. A D gene is named only where the DNA matches it firmly. Expanded clones get a size class; other rows say once, few or many, or leave the size out.

clone_size,v_call,j_call,d_call,cdr3_nt,cdr3_aa
.,TRBV28,TRBJ2-4,TRBD2,TGTGCCAGCAGTTTACTCGGACTAGCGGAAGGCCCCAAAAACATTCAGTACTTC,CASSLLGLAEGPKNIQYF
.,TRBV6-1,TRBJ1-5,.,TGTGCCAGCAGTGAACCGAATCAGCCCCAGCATTTT,CASSEPNQPQHF
.,TRBV27,TRBJ2-5,TRBD1,TGTGCCAGCAGTCCATTTGGGACAGTGACCTCTCTGGGGGAGACCCAGTACTTC,CASSPFGTVTSLGETQYF
.,TRBV5-6,TRBJ2-7,.,TGTGCCAGCAGCTTACCCCCCAGGGAGAACGAGCAGTACTTC,CASSLPPRENEQYF
.,TRBV5-1,TRBJ1-6,.,TGCGCCAGCTCGGACTGGAGCTCCTATAATTCACCCCTCCACTTT,CASSDWSSYNSPLHF
once,TRBV19,TRBJ2-6,.,TGTGCCAGTACAAGGGGTAGGGTCTCTGGGGCCAACGTCCTGACTTTC,CASTRGRVSGANVLTF
.,TRBV5-1,TRBJ2-3,.,TGCGCCAGCAGCTTGTCCCCGACCGGCACAGATACGCAGTATTTT,CASSLSPTGTDTQYF
.,TRBV18,TRBJ1-1,TRBD1,TGTGCCAGCTTACAGGGGGGGAACACTGAAGCTTTCTTT,CASLQGGNTEAFF
.,TRBV18,TRBJ2-1,TRBD2,TGTGCCAGCTCACGGACTAGCGGCTACAATGAGCAGTTCTTC,CASSRTSGYNEQFF
.,TRBV18,TRBJ2-7,TRBD1,TGTGCCAGCTCAGGAAAGGCCAGGGGGCTCGAGCAGTACTTC,CASSGKARGLEQYF
.,TRBV15,TRBJ2-1,.,TGTGCCACCAGTCCGAGAACGGGGAATGAGCAGTTCTTC,CATSPRTGNEQFF
.,TRBV18,TRBJ2-2,TRBD2,TGTGCCAGCTCACCTTATACCGGGACTAGGGCAACCGGGGAGCTGTTTTTT,CASSPYTGTRATGELFF
.,TRBV28,TRBJ2-1,.,TGTGCCAGCAGTTTCGGGGACCAAATCCTAGCGAGTGAGCAGTTCTTC,CASSFGDQILASEQFF
.,TRBV28,TRBJ1-2,TRBD1,TGTGCCAGCAGTTTAGAGGGGGCGGGAGGCTACACCTTC,CASSLEGAGGYTF
.,TRBV7-2,TRBJ2-1,TRBD2,TGTGCCAGCAGCATTCAGACTAGCGGGAGATCCTACAATGAGCAGTTCTTC,CASSIQTSGRSYNEQFF
.,TRBV5-4,TRBJ2-7,.,TGTGCCAGCAGCGGAGGGACCTCGAAACTTACCTACGAGCAGTACTTC,CASSGGTSKLTYEQYF
.,TRBV10-3,TRBJ2-7,.,TGTGCCATCAAAGTGGAGGACTCCGCCTACGAGCAGTACTTC,CAIKVEDSAYEQYF
.,TRBV5-1,TRBJ2-7,TRBD2,TGCGCCAGCAGCTTGGACGGGAGGTGGGGCGAGCAGTACTTC,CASSLDGRWGEQYF
.,TRBV7-2,TRBJ2-7,TRBD2,TGTGCCAGCAGCTCCGGGGGGTGGCAGTACTTC,CASSSGGWQYF
.,TRBV7-9,TRBJ2-6,.,TGTGCCAGCAGCTTTATAACTTTGCGCTCTGGGGCCAACGTCCTGACTTTC,CASSFITLRSGANVLTF
.,TRBV5-1,TRBJ1-2,.,TGCGCCAGCAGCTTGGGCGGCGAGGGCTATGGCTACACCTTC,CASSLGGEGYGYTF
once,TRBV27,TRBJ2-3,TRBD2,TGTGCCAGCAGTCCCCGGGTAGCGGGGAGGTTAGGGTATACGCAGTATTTT,CASSPRVAGRLGYTQYF
.,TRBV6-5,TRBJ2-7,TRBD1,TGTGCCAGCATTAGCAGGGGGCTACACGAGCAGTACTTC,CASISRGLHEQYF
.,TRBV28,TRBJ2-3,TRBD1,TGTGCCAGCAGTTTCCGGACAGGGACTAGCACAGATACGCAGTATTTT,CASSFRTGTSTDTQYF
once,TRBV7-2,TRBJ2-7,TRBD2,TGTGCCAGCAGCCTTCAGACTAGCGGTTCCTACGAGCAGTACTTC,CASSLQTSGSYEQYF
.,TRBV30,TRBJ1-1,TRBD1,TGTGCCCGCCGCGGGACAGGGTTCACTGAAGCTTTCTTT,CARRGTGFTEAFF
.,TRBV15,TRBJ1-5,TRBD1,TGTGCCACCAGCAGATCGACAGGGGGTACCAATCAGCCCCAGCATTTT,CATSRSTGGTNQPQHF
.,TRBV7-8,TRBJ2-7,TRBD2,TGTGCCAGCAGCTTAATACTAGCGGGAACTTACGAGCAGTACTTC,CASSLILAGTYEQYF
.,TRBV29-1,TRBJ2-3,TRBD2,TGCAGCGTTACTTCCCTAGCGGGAGCTGGAGATACGCAGTATTTT,CSVTSLAGAGDTQYF
.,TRBV28,TRBJ2-3,TRBD2,TGTGCCAGCAGACCTCGGACTAGCGGCACAGATACGCAGTATTTT,CASRPRTSGTDTQYF
once,TRBV5-4,TRBJ2-1,.,TGTGCCTCACAAGGCTCCTACAATGAGCAGTTCTTC,CASQGSYNEQFF
.,TRBV9,TRBJ2-1,TRBD1,TGTGCCAGCAGCGTATCCCAGAAGACAGGGGACGGCAATGAGCAGTTCTTC,CASSVSQKTGDGNEQFF
.,TRBV19,TRBJ1-5,TRBD1,TGTGCCAGTAGTATAGTGGGACAGGGGAGCAATCAGCCCCAGCATTTT,CASSIVGQGSNQPQHF
.,TRBV10-2,TRBJ1-3,.,TGCGCCAGCAGCCAAGGGAGCTCTGGAAACACCATATATTTT,CASSQGSSGNTIYF